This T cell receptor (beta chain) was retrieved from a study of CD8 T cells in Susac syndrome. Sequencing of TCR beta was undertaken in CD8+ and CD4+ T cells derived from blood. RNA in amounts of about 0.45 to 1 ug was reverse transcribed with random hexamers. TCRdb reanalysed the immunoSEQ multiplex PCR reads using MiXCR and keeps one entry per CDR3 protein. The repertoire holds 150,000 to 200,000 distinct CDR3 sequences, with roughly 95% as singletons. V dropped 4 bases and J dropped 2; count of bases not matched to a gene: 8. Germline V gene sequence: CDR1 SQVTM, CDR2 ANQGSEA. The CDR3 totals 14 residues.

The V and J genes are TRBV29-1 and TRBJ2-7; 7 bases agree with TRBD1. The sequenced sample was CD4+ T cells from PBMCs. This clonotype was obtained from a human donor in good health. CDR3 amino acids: CSVVPRDRTYEQYF. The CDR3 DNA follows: TGCAGCGTTGTCCCCCGGGACAGAACCTACGAGCAGTACTTC.